This T cell receptor (beta chain) was sequenced during a study of neurological immune-mediated disorders. Germline lookup yields CDR1 MNHEY and CDR2 SVGEGT. This CDR3 contains 16 residues. Germline trimming cut 6 bases from V and 7 bases from J; bases unmatched to any gene: 11. Stated time point: longitudinal time-point 1 (baseline). One entry per CDR3 protein, called by TCRdb with MiXCR from the 5' RACE reads. The sample includes approximately 46,000 distinct CDR3 sequences, approximately 9.1% seen only once; the top ten take roughly 1.6%. This clonotype is a singleton in its sample. This TCR derives from a middle-aged woman in good health. This chain joins TRBV6-2 or TRBV6-3 and TRBJ2-5; 13 bases are shared with TRBD2. Source material: PBMCs. The CDR3 DNA reads as TGTGCCAGCAGGCGCACTAGCGGGGGGGATTATAGGACCCAGTACTTC. This gives the protein CASRRTSGGDYRTQYF.